Only a few counts were recorded for the clone carrying this TCR beta chain. Antigen: not known. These data originate in a study of blood T cells in healthy people across ages. Points from the study as a whole: Comparison with aged donors showed that long-lived donors had more naive CD4+ cells and higher diversity.

Sample-barcoded 5' priming and a J-beta primer mix drove a second PCR of about 6 to 11 cycles. Each cDNA molecule, via a template-switch adaptor with 12 random nucleotides, was tagged. TCRdb processed the 5' RACE reads anew with MiXCR; each CDR3 protein has one entry. Of roughly 1,700,000 distinct CDR3 sequences listed, approximately 30% were seen once; the top ten hold 7.7%. Caucasian, healthy and from Russia, the donors were aged between about 6 and 90. V was cut by 3 bases and J by 6 bases, with 16 bases left in between. This CDR3 has 15 amino acids. Germline CDR1 KGHSH, CDR2 LQKENI. The rearrangement links TRBV18 to TRBJ2-3; D tentatively fits TRBD1 or TRBD2 (6 bases each). This TCR derives from a woman in her 30s in good health. Source material: blood. The CDR3 protein is CASSPQRGLEDTQYF. Here the CDR3 DNA reads TGTGCCAGCTCACCTCAACGGGGGCTCGAGGATACGCAGTATTTT.